This T cell receptor beta chain was recorded in a study of T cell responses to AZD1222 COVID-19 vaccine. Overall study context: Pooled in the analysis were second doses at about 4 or about 12 weeks. Whole-study findings and limits: Spike-specific TCR breadth and depth went up after people got two AZD1222 doses. Nearly half of spike-specific TCRs reportedly go after variant regions that carry no mutations. Researchers took repertoire samples only after the peak T cell response had come.

Of note for this clone: Its target is not known.

This CDR3 has 13 residues. V gave up 3 bases and J gave up 3 bases, with 6 bases separating them. Germline V CDR1 and CDR2: PRHDT, FYEKMQ (reference sequence). Clones were read by immunoSEQ multiplex PCR, and TCRdb kept only the in-frame ones, dropping some. Of 200,000 or so clones detected, roughly 93% appear once; the ten largest clones hold 0.95% to 1%. The V call is TRBV13, the J call TRBJ1-5; unclear D gene. The source is an adult in good health. The material was peripheral blood, obtained on day 0 of AZD1222 vaccination. CDR3 in amino acids: CASSFQDNQPQHF. CDR3 bases: TGTGCCAGCAGCTTCCAGGACAATCAGCCCCAGCATTTT.